The 6 T cell receptor beta chains presented below share a single source sample, sequenced in a study of shared clonotypes between healthy human individuals. Using immunoSEQ multiplex PCR, the repertoire was profiled, and TCRdb retains in-frame clones only, with some absent. The data hold around 1.1 million clones, with around 82% observed a single time. The specimen sequenced was memory CD4+ T cells from PBMCs. The subset here: CD45RA-negative fraction. These receptors came from a man between 18 and 35 years old in good health. Some clones in this sample may be carry-over from other donors' samples.

Only a few counts were recorded for this clone. J is TRBJ1-5 and V is TRBV27; the D gene is possibly TRBD1 (5 bases). The CDR3 totals 14 residues. Germline V gene data show CDR1 as MNHEY and CDR2 as SMNVEV (reference sequence). V was pared by 6 bases and J by 1 base, with 10 bases between. The CDR3: CASSNGDSNQPQHF. The CDR3 region has the DNA TGTGCCAGCAGCAATGGGGACAGCAATCAGCCCCAGCATTTT.

V is TRBV5-1 and J is TRBJ1-3; D is unresolved. Germline CDR1 and CDR2: SGHRS and YFSETQ. Trimming removed 4 bases at V and 6 bases at J, with 20 bases between. This CDR3 region has 16 residues. This CDR3 is CASSQPVVEGPNTIYF. The CDR3 bases are TGCGCCAGCAGCCAACCCGTGGTGGAGGGCCCAAACACCATATATTTT.

The V call is TRBV28, the J call TRBJ1-5; D unclear. Germline values: CDR1 MDHEN, CDR2 SYDVKM. CDR3 length: 14 amino acids. V was pared by 4 bases and J by 5 bases, with 12 bases between. The CDR3 DNA is TGTGCCAGCAGTTCCCACATGGCCTATCAGCCCCAGCATTTT. It encodes CASSSHMAYQPQHF.

V is TRBV4-3 and J is TRBJ2-6; 13 nucleotides match TRBD2. Losses at the gene ends were 2 bases for V and 3 bases for J; bases not matched to a gene: 4. The germline V gene has CDR1 LGHNA and CDR2 YSLEER. CDR3 length: 18 amino acids. The CDR3 sequence is CASSQRTSGSGGANVLTF. CDR3 DNA: TGCGCCAGCAGCCAAAGGACTAGCGGGAGTGGTGGGGCCAACGTCCTGACTTTC.

This clone was seen a few times. At the DNA level, this CDR3 is encoded by other sequences in the same sample as well. The V and J genes are TRBV27 and TRBJ1-2; TRBD1 might be the D (6 bases). CDR3 length: 14 residues. V lost 2 bases and J 4 bases, leaving 11 bases between the germline ends. Germline CDR1 and CDR2: MNHEY and SMNVEV (reference sequence). The CDR3 region has the DNA TGTGCCAGCAGTTTAGGGGGGCTACCCTATGGCTACACCTTC. Encoded protein: CASSLGGLPYGYTF.

The chain recombines TRBV28 with TRBJ1-3; D is possibly TRBD1 (5 bases). Germline V gene data show CDR1 as MDHEN and CDR2 as SYDVKM. Trimming took off 1 base at V and 4 bases at J, with 11 bases between the two ends. The CDR3 contains 15 residues. CDR3 sequence (DNA): TGTGCCAGCAGTTTATCCGGGGGATCAGGAAACACCATATATTTT. Translation: CASSLSGGSGNTIYF.